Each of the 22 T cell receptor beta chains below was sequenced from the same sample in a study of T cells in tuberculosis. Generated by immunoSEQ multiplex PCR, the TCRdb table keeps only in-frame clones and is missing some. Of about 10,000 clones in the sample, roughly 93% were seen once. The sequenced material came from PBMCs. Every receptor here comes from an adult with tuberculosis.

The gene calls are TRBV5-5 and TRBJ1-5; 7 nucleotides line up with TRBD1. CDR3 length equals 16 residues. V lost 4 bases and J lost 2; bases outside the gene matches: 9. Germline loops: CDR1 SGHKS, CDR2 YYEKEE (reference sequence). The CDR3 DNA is TGTGCCAGCAGCCCAACAGGGGCAGGGGGCAATCAGCCCCAGCATTTT. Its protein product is CASSPTGAGGNQPQHF. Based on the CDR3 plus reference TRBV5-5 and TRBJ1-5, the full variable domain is DAGVTQSPTHLIKTRGQQVTLRCSPISGHKSVSWYQQVLGQGPQFIFQYYEKEERGRGNFPDRFSARQFPNYSSELNVNALLLGDSALYLCASSPTGAGGNQPQHFGDGTRLSIL.

The CDR3 DNA is TGTGCCAGCAGCTTACGTCCGGGGGGGGACGGGGATACGCAGTATTTT. Its protein product is CASSLRPGGDGDTQYF. This rearrangement joins TRBV7-9 to TRBJ2-3, with 8 bases aligning to TRBD2. This CDR3 is built from 16 residues. Per germline, CDR1 SEHNR and CDR2 FQNEAQ (reference sequence). Trimming at V came to 2 bases and at J to 6 bases, leaving 10 bases not matched to a gene.

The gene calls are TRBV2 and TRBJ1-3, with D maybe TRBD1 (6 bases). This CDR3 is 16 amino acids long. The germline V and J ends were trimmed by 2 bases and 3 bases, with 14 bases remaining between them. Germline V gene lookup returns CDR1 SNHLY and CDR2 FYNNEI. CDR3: CASSENRETGGNTIYF. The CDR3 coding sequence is TGTGCCAGCAGTGAAAACAGGGAGACAGGTGGAAACACCATATATTTT.

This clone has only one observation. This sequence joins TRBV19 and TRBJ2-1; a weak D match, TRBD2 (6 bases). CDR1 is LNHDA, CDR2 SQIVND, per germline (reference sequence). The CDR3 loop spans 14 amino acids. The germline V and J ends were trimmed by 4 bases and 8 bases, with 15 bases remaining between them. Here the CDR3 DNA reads TGTGCCAGTAGTAGACGGGACGGGGACTATGAGCAGTTCTTC. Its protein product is CASSRRDGDYEQFF.

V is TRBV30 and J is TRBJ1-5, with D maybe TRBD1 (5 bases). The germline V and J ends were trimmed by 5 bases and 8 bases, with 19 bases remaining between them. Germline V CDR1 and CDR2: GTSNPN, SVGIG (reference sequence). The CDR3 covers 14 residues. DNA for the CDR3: TGTGCCTGGGATTCTGCAGGGTTAACGGAGCCCCAGCATTTT. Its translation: CAWDSAGLTEPQHF.

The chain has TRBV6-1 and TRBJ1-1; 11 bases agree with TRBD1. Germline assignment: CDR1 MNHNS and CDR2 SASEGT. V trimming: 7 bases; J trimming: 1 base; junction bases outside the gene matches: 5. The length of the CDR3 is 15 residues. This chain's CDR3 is CASTKGTGGNTEAFF. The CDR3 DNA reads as TGTGCCAGCACCAAGGGGACAGGGGGGAACACTGAAGCTTTCTTT.

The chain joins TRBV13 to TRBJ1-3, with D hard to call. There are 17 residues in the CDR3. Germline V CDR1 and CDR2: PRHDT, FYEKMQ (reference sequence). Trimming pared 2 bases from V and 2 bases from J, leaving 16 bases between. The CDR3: CASSLLMAGMAGNTIYF. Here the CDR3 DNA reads TGTGCCAGCAGCTTATTAATGGCGGGGATGGCTGGAAACACCATATATTTT.

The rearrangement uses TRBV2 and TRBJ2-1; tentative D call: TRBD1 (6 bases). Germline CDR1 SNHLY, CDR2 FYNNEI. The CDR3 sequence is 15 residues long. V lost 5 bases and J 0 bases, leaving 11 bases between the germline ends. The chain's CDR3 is CASSQGPSSYNEQFF. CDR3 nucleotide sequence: TGTGCCAGCAGTCAGGGGCCCAGCTCCTACAATGAGCAGTTCTTC.

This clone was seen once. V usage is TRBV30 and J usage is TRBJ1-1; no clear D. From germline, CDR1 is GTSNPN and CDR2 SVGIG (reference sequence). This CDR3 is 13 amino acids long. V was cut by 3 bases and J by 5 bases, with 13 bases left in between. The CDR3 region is CAWRAAVGTEAFF. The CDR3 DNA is TGTGCCTGGAGGGCCGCGGTGGGTACTGAAGCTTTCTTT. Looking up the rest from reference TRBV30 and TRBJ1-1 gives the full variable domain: SQTIHQWPATLVQPVGSPLSLECTVEGTSNPNLYWYRQAAGRGLQLLFYSVGIGQISSEVPQNLSASRPQDRQFILSSKKLLLSDSGFYLCAWRAAVGTEAFFGQGTRLTVV.

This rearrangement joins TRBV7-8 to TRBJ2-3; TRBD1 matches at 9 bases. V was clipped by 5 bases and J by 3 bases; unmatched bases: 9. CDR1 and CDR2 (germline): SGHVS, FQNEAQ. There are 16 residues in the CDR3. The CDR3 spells CASSRTGTGRTDTQYF. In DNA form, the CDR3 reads TGTGCCAGCAGCCGTACCGGGACAGGGCGGACAGATACGCAGTATTTT.

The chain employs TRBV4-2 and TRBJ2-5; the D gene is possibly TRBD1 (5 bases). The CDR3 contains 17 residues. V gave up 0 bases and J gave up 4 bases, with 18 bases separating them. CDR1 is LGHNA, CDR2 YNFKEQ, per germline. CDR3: CASSQDLTGEEGETQYF. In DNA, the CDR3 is TGTGCCAGCAGCCAAGATCTCACAGGCGAAGAAGGAGAGACCCAGTACTTC.

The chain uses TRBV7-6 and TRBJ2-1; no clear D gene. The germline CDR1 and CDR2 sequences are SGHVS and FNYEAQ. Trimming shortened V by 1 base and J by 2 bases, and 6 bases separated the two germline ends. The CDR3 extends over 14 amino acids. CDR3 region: CASSLGRAYNEQFF. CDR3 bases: TGTGCCAGCAGCTTAGGGAGAGCCTACAATGAGCAGTTCTTC. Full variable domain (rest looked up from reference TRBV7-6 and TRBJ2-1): GAGVSQSPRYKVTKRGQDVALRCDPISGHVSLYWYRQALGQGPEFLTYFNYEAQQDKSGLPNDRFSAERPEGSISTLTIQRTEQRDSAMYRCASSLGRAYNEQFFGPGTRLTVL.

The CDR3 DNA is TGTGCCAGCAGTAAAGCCGGGACATCCGGGAAACTGTTTTTT. This encodes CASSKAGTSGKLFF. This sequence joins TRBV6-5 and TRBJ1-4; D perhaps matches TRBD1 (6 bases). The length of the CDR3 is 14 residues. The V end lost 5 bases, the J end lost 11 bases, and 18 bases lay between the germline ends. The germline V gene encodes CDR1 MNHEY and CDR2 SVGAGI.

CDR3 DNA: TGTGCCAGCACCAGGGGGGTTAATAAGTTCTTC. It translates to CASTRGVNKFF. The rearrangement links TRBV6-6 to TRBJ2-1, with D perhaps TRBD1 (7 bases). Between the trimmed V and J ends, which lost 7 bases and 14 bases, there was a span of 15 bases. Germline V lookup: CDR1 MNHNY, CDR2 SVGAGI (reference sequence). The CDR3 consists of 11 residues.

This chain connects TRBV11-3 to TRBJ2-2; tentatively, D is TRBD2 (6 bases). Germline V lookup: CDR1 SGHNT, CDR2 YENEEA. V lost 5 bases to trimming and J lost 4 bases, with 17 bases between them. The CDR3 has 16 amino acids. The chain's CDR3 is CASSPREAYRTGELFF. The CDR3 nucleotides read TGTGCCAGCAGCCCAAGGGAGGCTTACCGCACCGGGGAGCTGTTTTTT.

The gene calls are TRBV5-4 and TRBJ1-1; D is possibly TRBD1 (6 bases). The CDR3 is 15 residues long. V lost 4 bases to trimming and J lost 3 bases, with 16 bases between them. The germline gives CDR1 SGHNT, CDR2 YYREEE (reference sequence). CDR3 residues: CASSLTGIRYTEAFF. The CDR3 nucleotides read TGTGCCAGCAGCCTTACAGGGATTCGGTACACTGAAGCTTTCTTT.

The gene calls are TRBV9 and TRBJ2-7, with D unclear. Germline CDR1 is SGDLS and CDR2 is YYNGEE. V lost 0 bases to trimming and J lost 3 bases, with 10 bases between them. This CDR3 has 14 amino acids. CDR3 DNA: TGTGCCAGCAGCGTAGGCAGGAACCTCTACGAGCAGTACTTC. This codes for CASSVGRNLYEQYF.

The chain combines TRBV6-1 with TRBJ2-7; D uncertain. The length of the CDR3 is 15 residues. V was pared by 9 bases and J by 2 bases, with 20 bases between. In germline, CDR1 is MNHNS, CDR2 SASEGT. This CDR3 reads CASASRPNEAYEQYF. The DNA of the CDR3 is TGTGCCAGTGCTAGTAGACCGAATGAAGCCTACGAGCAGTACTTC.

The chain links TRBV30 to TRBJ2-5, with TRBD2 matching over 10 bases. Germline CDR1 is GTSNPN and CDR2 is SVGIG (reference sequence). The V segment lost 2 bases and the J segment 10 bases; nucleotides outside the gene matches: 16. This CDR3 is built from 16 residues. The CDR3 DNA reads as TGTGCCTGGAGTATGGTAGCGGGAGGCCCCGGCAGTATCCAGTACTTC. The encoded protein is CAWSMVAGGPGSIQYF.

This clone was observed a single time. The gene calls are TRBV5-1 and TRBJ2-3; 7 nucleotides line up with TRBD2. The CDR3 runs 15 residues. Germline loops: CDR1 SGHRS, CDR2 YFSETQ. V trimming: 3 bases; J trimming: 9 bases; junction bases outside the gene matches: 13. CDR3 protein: CASSSWSSSGTTQYF. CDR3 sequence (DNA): TGCGCCAGCAGCTCCTGGTCGTCTAGCGGAACGACGCAGTATTTT.

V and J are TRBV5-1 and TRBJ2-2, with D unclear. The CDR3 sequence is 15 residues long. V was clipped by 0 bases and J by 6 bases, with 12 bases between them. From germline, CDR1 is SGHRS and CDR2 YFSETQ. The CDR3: CASSLVSSLPGELFF. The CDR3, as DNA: TGCGCCAGCAGCTTGGTTTCTAGTCTTCCCGGGGAGCTGTTTTTT.

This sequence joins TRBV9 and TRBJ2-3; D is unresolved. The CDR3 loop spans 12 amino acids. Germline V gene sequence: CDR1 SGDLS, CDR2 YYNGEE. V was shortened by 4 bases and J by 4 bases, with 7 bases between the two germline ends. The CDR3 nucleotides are TGTGCCAGCAGCTCTCCCGCAGATACGCAGTATTTT. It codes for CASSSPADTQYF.